This T cell receptor (beta chain) was found in a study of blood T cell repertoires in COVID-19. V lost 1 base, J lost 2 bases, and 3 bases stayed unmatched. Germline CDR1 and CDR2: SGHTA and FQGTGA. This CDR3 spans 16 amino acids. Study processing details: Reference gene primer amplification in the assay estimated nucleated cell counts. Assay used: immunoSEQ multiplex PCR; TCRdb lists only in-frame clones, some missing. That table supplies the V and J calls and clone size; D and trimming were determined from the DNA. The sample records fewer than 350,000 clones, about 86% being singletons. This chain uses TRBV7-3 with TRBJ2-3; 10 bases line up with TRBD2. This clonotype originated in a woman in her 30s who had recovered from COVID-19. The sequencing input was peripheral blood. The CDR3 bases are TGTGCCAGCAGCTTAAGGCTAGCGGGAGACACAGATACGCAGTATTTT. Translated, it gives CASSLRLAGDTDTQYF.